This T cell receptor beta chain was recovered during a study of OX40 agonist ivuxolimab in advanced cancers. Study details: Three patients got partial responses; one had hepatocellular carcinoma and two had cutaneous melanoma.

Using immunoSEQ multiplex PCR, the repertoire was profiled, and TCRdb retains in-frame clones only, with some absent. The sample carries 65,000 to 70,000 clones, 70% to 85% recorded once. Between the trimmed V and J ends, which lost 2 bases and 1 base, there was a span of 9 bases. CDR1 and CDR2 (germline): SGHTA, FQGNSA. The length of the CDR3 is 15 residues. A history of autoimmune disease or systemic immunosuppression excluded patients. The sample here was CD4+ or CD8+ T cells sorted from blood, taken in a trial of the OX40 agonist ivuxolimab. J is TRBJ1-5 and V is TRBV7-2; D ambiguous. The source of this sequence is an adult with an advanced solid tumor such as melanoma, head and neck, liver or kidney cancer. This CDR3 is CASSLSLVSNQPQHF. The CDR3 nucleotides read TGTGCCAGCAGCTTATCGCTAGTGAGCAATCAGCCCCAGCATTTT.